This TCR beta chain was recovered during a study of blood T cell repertoires in COVID-19 (TCRdb year 2020). Study-wide context: The collaborator samples originated in the United States, Italy and Spain and spanned the acute and convalescent phases of COVID-19. The prospective study material was composed of cDNA or gDNA derived from T cells, B-cell-depleted T cells, or PBMCs. Subjects who had been exposed to COVID-19, were actively infected with it, or had recovered from it provided the deeply sampled blood TCRbeta repertoires that made up the dataset. The repertoires were made available in a free public database intended to serve as a resource for research on the immune response to SARS-CoV-2. The samples were drawn from the first 160 participants of the ongoing ImmuneRACE study and from 1,200 or so subjects provided by 6 global collaborators. A de-identified subject ID, COVID-19 status, age in years and sex were almost always included in the sample metadata. Where available, HLA class I and class II types were obtained from metadata supplied by the sample provider rather than from assay-based typing. Broad study findings and their caveats: The amount of clinical and demographic metadata varied by source and participant and was provided uncurated.

The immunoSEQ Assay, a bias-controlled multiplex PCR, was used to amplify TCRbeta CDR3 regions from genomic DNA. In the authors' own workflow: Nucleated cell counts per sample were estimated from amplification of reference gene primers within the assay. To quantify the absolute abundance of each unique TCRbeta CDR3 rearrangement, sequence reads were collapsed and filtered. Productive Simpson clonality was computed per sample as the square root of Simpson's diversity index over productive rearrangements. TCRdb limited this immuneACCESS table to in-frame rearrangements with V and J called. A share of clones is missing; checked studies link under half to unresolved V genes, and the rest is unexplained. V and J calls and clone size follow that table, whereas D and trimming were derived from the DNA. The sample profile shows around 15,000 clones; roughly 85% of them were found once. In total, the top ten clones hold over 15% of the sample.

Looking up the germline V gene yields CDR1 SNHLY and CDR2 FYNNEI. V loses 6 bases, J loses 8 bases, and the germline ends lie 16 bases apart. From the cysteine up to the phenylalanine, the CDR3 has a length of 13 residues. The retained sequence is limited to the CDR3, 39 bases, with the frame set at the first base. Points on this clone: The antigen it binds to is not known. No base quality information exists; no much larger clone differs at one position.

Collaborating institutions collected whole blood in K2EDTA tubes following their own protocols. For TCRbeta analysis, collaborators shipped samples as frozen whole blood, isolated PBMCs, or DNA extracted from either of those sample types. The chain was built from TRBV2 and TRBJ1-2; tentative D gene TRBD1, with 5 bases matching. Sequencing input: peripheral blood. The TCR was taken from a man in his forties with active or convalescent COVID-19. The CDR3 reads CASREGLKGGYTF. Here is the DNA: TGTGCCAGCAGGGAGGGCCTCAAGGGGGGCTACACCTTC.